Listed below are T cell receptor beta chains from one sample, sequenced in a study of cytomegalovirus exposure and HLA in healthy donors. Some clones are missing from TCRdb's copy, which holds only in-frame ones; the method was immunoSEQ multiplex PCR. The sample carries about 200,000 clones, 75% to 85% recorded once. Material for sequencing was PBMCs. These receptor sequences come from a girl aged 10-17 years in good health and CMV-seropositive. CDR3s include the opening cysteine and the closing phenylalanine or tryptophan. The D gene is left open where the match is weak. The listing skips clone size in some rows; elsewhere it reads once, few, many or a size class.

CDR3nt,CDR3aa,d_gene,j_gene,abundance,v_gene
TGTGCCAGTAGTAGAACGACAGGTACCTCTTACAATGAGCAGTTCTTC,CASSRTTGTSYNEQFF,NA,TRBJ2-1,NA,TRBV19
TGTGCCAGTAGTATCGTAGCCTCGGCCAATTACGAGCAGTACTTC,CASSIVASANYEQYF,NA,TRBJ2-7,NA,TRBV19
TGTGCCAGCGGCAGCTCCTATAATTCACCCCTCCACTTT,CASGSSYNSPLHF,NA,TRBJ1-6,NA,TRBV7-2
TGTGCCAGCAGTCCCCGAGGGGGCAGCGCAACTAATGAAAAACTGTTTTTT,CASSPRGGSATNEKLFF,TRBD1,TRBJ1-4,few,TRBV5-4
TGTGCCAGCAGCTTAAAGAGGTGGCAAGAGACCCAGTACTTC,CASSLKRWQETQYF,NA,TRBJ2-5,few,TRBV7-8
TGCGCCAGCAGCCCGGGACTAGCGGGGGGAGGGGCCAACGTCCTGACTTTC,CASSPGLAGGGANVLTF,TRBD2,TRBJ2-6,once,TRBV5-1
TGTGCCAGCAGCGTAGCCTCGGGCGGGTGGGACTACAATGAGCAGTTCTTC,CASSVASGGWDYNEQFF,NA,TRBJ2-1,NA,TRBV5-6
TGCGCCAGCACCCAACAGGACCTAACGGGCTACACCTTC,CASTQQDLTGYTF,NA,TRBJ1-2,once,TRBV10-1
TGTGCCAGCAGTGGAATACAGGGGCCCTATAATTCACCCCTCCACTTT,CASSGIQGPYNSPLHF,TRBD1,TRBJ1-6,NA,TRBV2
TGTGCCAGCAGCTTGGCGGTCCTCGAGGGAGATACGCAGTATTTT,CASSLAVLEGDTQYF,NA,TRBJ2-3,NA,TRBV11-3
TGTGCCACCAACAGGGATATCGGAAACACCATATATTTT,CATNRDIGNTIYF,NA,TRBJ1-3,NA,TRBV6-1
TGTGCCAGCACTCCCTTCGTAGCGGGGGGACAAGAGACCCAGTACTTC,CASTPFVAGGQETQYF,TRBD2,TRBJ2-5,NA,TRBV9
TGTGCCAGCCAGTCGAGCAATCAGCCCCAGCATTTT,CASQSSNQPQHF,NA,TRBJ1-5,NA,TRBV19
TGTGCCAGCAGTGAGAGGGAGCCCAATCAGCCCCAGCATTTT,CASSEREPNQPQHF,NA,TRBJ1-5,few,TRBV6-1
TGTGCCAGCTCACCGAGGCGGGGGGAATACAATGAGCAGTTCTTC,CASSPRRGEYNEQFF,TRBD2,TRBJ2-1,NA,TRBV18
TGTGCCAGTGGAGAAGACAGGGGAACCGGGGAGCTGTTTTTT,CASGEDRGTGELFF,TRBD1,TRBJ2-2,NA,TRBV19
TGTGCTAGTGGTCCCGGGACAGGGAACACTGAAGCTTTCTTT,CASGPGTGNTEAFF,TRBD1,TRBJ1-1,NA,TRBV12-5
TGTGCCAGCAGTTTCTCCGGGACAGATAATCAGCCCCAGCATTTT,CASSFSGTDNQPQHF,TRBD1,TRBJ1-5,NA,TRBV2
TGTGCCAGCAGCTTAGGGGGCCCGGTGGCAGGGGCCTCCAATCAGCCCCAGCATTTT,CASSLGGPVAGASNQPQHF,NA,TRBJ1-5,NA,TRBV11-2
TGTGCCAGTAGATCGGGACAGGCGATCACTGAAGCTTTCTTT,CASRSGQAITEAFF,TRBD1,TRBJ1-1,NA,TRBV19
TGTGCCACTAGACTAGCGGGGGGGAATGAGCAGTTCTTC,CATRLAGGNEQFF,TRBD2,TRBJ2-1,few,TRBV27
TGTGCCAGCAGTTTACGGGGGGTCCACAATGAGCAGTTCTTC,CASSLRGVHNEQFF,TRBD2,TRBJ2-1,once,TRBV27
TGTGCTAGTGGTTTGGTACAATCCCCCTCTTCGGTAGCGGGGGGCCTCAGGGAGACCCAGTACTTC,CASGLVQSPSSVAGGLRETQYF,TRBD2,TRBJ2-5,NA,TRBV12-5
TGTGCCAGCAGCTTGGGGGTTCTCGGGGGGGCCGGAGAGACCCAGTACTTC,CASSLGVLGGAGETQYF,TRBD2,TRBJ2-5,NA,TRBV5-5
TGTGCCAGCAGTCGGACAGGGGGCGGACACACTGAAGCTTTCTTT,CASSRTGGGHTEAFF,TRBD1,TRBJ1-1,NA,TRBV6-5
TGTGCCAGCAGTCAGGGGGCCTCTTTTCAGCCCCAGCATTTT,CASSQGASFQPQHF,TRBD1,TRBJ1-5,once,TRBV27
TGCGCCAGCAGCCCCATGGGGGTAGCCCGACAGGGTCCATACAATGAGCAGTTCTTC,CASSPMGVARQGPYNEQFF,TRBD1,TRBJ2-1,NA,TRBV4-3
TGTGCCAGCTCACCCGGGCCTAGCTTTGACGGGGAGCTGTTTTTT,CASSPGPSFDGELFF,NA,TRBJ2-2,NA,TRBV18
TGTGCCAGCAGCCCCGCGGCGGGGGCCTTGCAAGAGACCCAGTACTTC,CASSPAAGALQETQYF,NA,TRBJ2-5,NA,TRBV11-3
TGTGCCAGCAGCCTCAACTACGGCGAGCAGTACTTC,CASSLNYGEQYF,NA,TRBJ2-7,NA,TRBV9
TGTGCCGTGCCGCGGCGGCGGACCCAGTACTTC,CAVPRRRTQYF,NA,TRBJ2-5,NA,TRBV7-6
TGTGCCAGCTCACCACTTCAGGGGGTTGGCGCAGATACGCAGTATTTT,CASSPLQGVGADTQYF,TRBD1,TRBJ2-3,NA,TRBV18
TGTGCCAGCAGTGCGGGACTAGCGGGGAGTGATGAGCAGTTCTTC,CASSAGLAGSDEQFF,TRBD2,TRBJ2-1,NA,TRBV27
TGTGCCAGCAGTGGGGTTTCCGGGATAAACTCCTACGAGCAGTACTTC,CASSGVSGINSYEQYF,NA,TRBJ2-7,NA,TRBV6-1
TGCGCCAGCAGCAACCCAGCCGGGGGGGGGAACATTCAGTACTTC,CASSNPAGGGNIQYF,TRBD2,TRBJ2-4,NA,TRBV4-1
TGCGCCAGCAGCCCACTCGGGGACTACAATGAGCAGTTCTTC,CASSPLGDYNEQFF,NA,TRBJ2-1,NA,TRBV4-3
TGTGCCAGTAGCCCCGCGGCAGACTCTGGAAACACCATATATTTT,CASSPAADSGNTIYF,NA,TRBJ1-3,once,TRBV19
TGCAGTGCTCCTCACACTGAAGCTTTCTTT,CSAPHTEAFF,NA,TRBJ1-1,once,TRBV20-1
TGTGCCAGCAGCGGGCTAGCGGGAGGCCAAGAGACCCAGTACTTC,CASSGLAGGQETQYF,TRBD2,TRBJ2-5,NA,TRBV5-5
TGTGCCAGCAGCTTACAGGGGATGAACACTGAAGCTTTCTTT,CASSLQGMNTEAFF,NA,TRBJ1-1,NA,TRBV7-2
TGTGCCAGCAGCTTGTACTGGACTAGCGGGGGAAACAATGAGCAGTTCTTC,CASSLYWTSGGNNEQFF,TRBD2,TRBJ2-1,NA,TRBV11-2
TGTGCCATCAGTGAGTCCAGGGACACTGAAGCTTTCTTT,CAISESRDTEAFF,NA,TRBJ1-1,NA,TRBV10-3
TGCGCCAGCAGCCAAACCCTCGTACTAGCGGCAGATACGCAGTATTTT,CASSQTLVLAADTQYF,TRBD2,TRBJ2-3,few,TRBV4-1
TGTGCCAGCAGCGTAGGAGGGGGAACCGAGCAGTACTTC,CASSVGGGTEQYF,NA,TRBJ2-7,NA,TRBV9
TGCGCCAGCAGTGACCACCAAGGACGGCGGCGGGCGCAGTATTTT,CASSDHQGRRRAQYF,NA,TRBJ2-3,NA,TRBV10-1
TGTGCCAGCAGCCCCCAGGGACTAGCGGGGGGCTCTGCGGCCCAGTACTTC,CASSPQGLAGGSAAQYF,TRBD2,TRBJ2-5,NA,TRBV5-6
TGCGCCAGCAGCCCCGAGGGAGGTGAAAAACTGTTTTTT,CASSPEGGEKLFF,NA,TRBJ1-4,NA,TRBV4-3
TGTGCCACCAGCAGAGGAGCGGGGGGGTTGGATACGCAGTATTTT,CATSRGAGGLDTQYF,TRBD2,TRBJ2-3,NA,TRBV15
TGTGCCAGCAGCCCCCTTCAGCGGGGGGCCGGAGATACGCAGTATTTT,CASSPLQRGAGDTQYF,TRBD2,TRBJ2-3,NA,TRBV14
TGTGCCAGCAGCTTAGCACTAGCGGGAGGATTGAGTGAGCAGTTCTTC,CASSLALAGGLSEQFF,TRBD2,TRBJ2-1,NA,TRBV7-8
TGTGCCAGCAGTTGGCTTCAGACCCAGTACTTC,CASSWLQTQYF,NA,TRBJ2-5,NA,TRBV6-5
TGTGCCAGCAGCTTCTACGGGGGTGAAGAGACCCAGTACTTC,CASSFYGGEETQYF,NA,TRBJ2-5,NA,TRBV5-4
TGTGCCAGCAGTTTATCGGCAGCCTACGAGCAGTACTTC,CASSLSAAYEQYF,NA,TRBJ2-7,NA,TRBV27
TGTGCCAGCATTGTCAGGACAGGCGGACTCGAGCAGTACTTC,CASIVRTGGLEQYF,TRBD1,TRBJ2-7,NA,TRBV6-1
TGCGCCAGCAGCGTTTACAGTTCCTACGAGCAGTACTTC,CASSVYSSYEQYF,NA,TRBJ2-7,NA,TRBV5-1